This entry describes one T cell receptor beta chain. Trimming took 1 base from V and 14 from J, leaving 10 bases between them. The CDR3 is 11 amino acids. Per the germline V gene, CDR1 is PRHDT and CDR2 is FYEKMQ (reference sequence). This table comes from immunoSEQ multiplex PCR, and its TCRdb copy is limited to in-frame clones, with some not included. Altogether around 180,000 clones are present, about 80% being singletons, with the ten largest covering less than 8.5%. This sample is part of a study of cytomegalovirus exposure and HLA in healthy donors. This chain uses TRBV13 with TRBJ2-3; no clear D. The origin of this receptor is a man younger than 30 in good health and CMV-seropositive. The sample was PBMCs. CDR3: CASSLERMWYF. CDR3 coding DNA: TGTGCCAGCAGCTTAGAGCGTATGTGGTATTTT. The full variable domain, in which reference TRBV13 and TRBJ2-3 provide the parts outside the CDR3, is AAGVIQSPRHLIKEKRETATLKCYPIPRHDTVYWYQQGPGQDPQFLISFYEKMQSDKGSIPDRFSAQQFSDYHSELNMSSLELGDSALYFCASSLERMWYFGPGTRLTVL.